One and the same sample provided the 6 T cell receptor beta chains below, sequenced in a study of read filtering for tumor transcriptome and immune sequencing. The library was built from about 370 ng RNA with molecular barcoded adaptors for alpha/delta and beta/gamma chains. TCRdb reprocessed the reads with MiXCR, giving one entry per CDR3 protein. The sample has 100,000 to 150,000 distinct CDR3 sequences; over 10% are singletons. The source material was a population of CD138-negative cells sorted from bone marrow. The source of these receptors is a donor aged 40 or older with multiple myeloma.

This clonotype was observed at least ten times. V and J are TRBV20-1 and TRBJ1-5; D is uncertain. Germline CDR1 and CDR2: DFQATT and SNEGSKA (reference sequence). V dropped 3 bases and J dropped 3 bases, with 9 bases sitting between them. The CDR3 has 13 amino acids. CDR3 DNA: TGCAGTGCTAGCCCTTACCCCAATCAGCCCCAGCATTTT. Translating it yields CSASPYPNQPQHF.

This clonotype was found a few times. V and J are TRBV5-1 and TRBJ2-3; no firm D call. Trimming took off 1 base at V and 4 bases at J, with 10 bases between the two ends. This CDR3 is built from 14 residues. Germline CDR1 reads SGHRS; CDR2 reads YFSETQ. The CDR3: CASSLIGLADTQYF. DNA for the CDR3: TGCGCCAGCAGCTTGATCGGCTTGGCAGATACGCAGTATTTT.

The chain links TRBV7-9 to TRBJ2-4; 13 bases fit TRBD2. Germline V gene lookup returns CDR1 SEHNR and CDR2 FQNEAQ (reference sequence). V dropped 3 bases and J dropped 0; count of bases not matched to a gene: 5. The CDR3 spans 18 residues. The CDR3 loop reads CASSLGTSGILAKNIQYF. For the CDR3, the DNA is TGTGCCAGCAGCTTGGGGACTAGCGGGATCCTAGCCAAAAACATTCAGTACTTC.

Concerning this clonotype: At one end, the junction sequence differs from germline, possibly due to a read error. The chain couples TRBV27 to TRBJ1-3; no reliable D call. The CDR3 loop spans 13 amino acids. CDR1 and CDR2 from the germline V gene are MNHEY and SMNVEV (reference sequence). The CDR3 DNA sequence: TGTGCGAGCAGCGAAGTACGGGGAAACACCATATATTTT. Protein product: CASSEVRGNTIYF.

The CDR3 region has the DNA TGTGCCAGCAGCGCCGGACTAGCGGCTCACACCGGGGAGCTGTTTTTT. It encodes CASSAGLAAHTGELFF. The gene calls are TRBV9 and TRBJ2-2; 10 bases line up with TRBD2. From germline, CDR1 is SGDLS and CDR2 YYNGEE. V gave up 3 bases and J gave up 3 bases; unmatched junction bases: 5. The CDR3 loop spans 16 amino acids.

In this sample, this clonotype turned up many times. The CDR3, as DNA: TGTGCCAGCAGCTCACCGGGACTAGAACGGTACGAGCAGTACTTC. Protein product: CASSSPGLERYEQYF. The V and J genes are TRBV12-3 or TRBV12-4 and TRBJ2-7, with TRBD2 matching over 8 bases. This CDR3 is built from 15 residues. The V gene end was trimmed by 6 bases and the J gene end by 4 bases; junction bases not matched to a gene: 11.